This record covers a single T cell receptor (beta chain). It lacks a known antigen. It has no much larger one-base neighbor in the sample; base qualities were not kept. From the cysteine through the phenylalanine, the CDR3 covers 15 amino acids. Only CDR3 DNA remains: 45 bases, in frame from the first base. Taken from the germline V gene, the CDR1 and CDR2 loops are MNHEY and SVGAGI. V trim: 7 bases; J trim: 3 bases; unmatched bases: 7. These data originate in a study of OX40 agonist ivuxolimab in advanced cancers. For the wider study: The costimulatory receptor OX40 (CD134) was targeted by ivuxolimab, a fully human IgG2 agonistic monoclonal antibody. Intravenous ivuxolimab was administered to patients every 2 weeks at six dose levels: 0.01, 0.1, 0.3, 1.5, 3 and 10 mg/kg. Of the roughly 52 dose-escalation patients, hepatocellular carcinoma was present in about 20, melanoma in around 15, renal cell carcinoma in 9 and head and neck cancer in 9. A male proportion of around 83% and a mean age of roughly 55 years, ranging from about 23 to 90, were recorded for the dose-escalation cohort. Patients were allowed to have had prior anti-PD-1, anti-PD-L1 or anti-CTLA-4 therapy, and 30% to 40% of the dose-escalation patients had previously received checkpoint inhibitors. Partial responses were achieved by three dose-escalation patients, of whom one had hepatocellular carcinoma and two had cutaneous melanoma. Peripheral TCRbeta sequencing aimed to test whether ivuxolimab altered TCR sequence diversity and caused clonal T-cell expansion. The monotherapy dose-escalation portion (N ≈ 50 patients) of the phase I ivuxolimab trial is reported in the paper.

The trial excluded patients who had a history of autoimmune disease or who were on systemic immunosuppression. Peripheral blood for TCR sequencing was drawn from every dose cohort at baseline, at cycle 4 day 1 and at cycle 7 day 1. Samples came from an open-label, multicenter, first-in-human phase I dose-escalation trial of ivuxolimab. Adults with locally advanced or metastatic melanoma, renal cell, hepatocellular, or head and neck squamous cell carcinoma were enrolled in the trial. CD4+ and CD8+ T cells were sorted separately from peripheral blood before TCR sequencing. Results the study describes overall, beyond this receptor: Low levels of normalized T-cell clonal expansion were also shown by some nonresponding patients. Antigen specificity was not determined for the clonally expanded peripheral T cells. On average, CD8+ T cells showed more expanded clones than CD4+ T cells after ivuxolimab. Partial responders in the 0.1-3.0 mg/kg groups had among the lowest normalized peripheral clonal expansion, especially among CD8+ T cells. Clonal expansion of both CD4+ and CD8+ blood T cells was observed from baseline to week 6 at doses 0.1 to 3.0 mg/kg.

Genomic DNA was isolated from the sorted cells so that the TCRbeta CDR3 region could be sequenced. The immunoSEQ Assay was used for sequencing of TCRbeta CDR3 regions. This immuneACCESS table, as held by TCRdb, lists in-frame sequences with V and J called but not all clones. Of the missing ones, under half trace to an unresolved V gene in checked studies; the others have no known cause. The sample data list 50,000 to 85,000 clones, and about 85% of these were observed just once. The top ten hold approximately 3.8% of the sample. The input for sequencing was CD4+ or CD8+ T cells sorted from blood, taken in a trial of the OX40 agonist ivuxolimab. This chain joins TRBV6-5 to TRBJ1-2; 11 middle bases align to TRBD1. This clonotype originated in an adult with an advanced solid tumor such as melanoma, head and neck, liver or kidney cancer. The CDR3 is CASTGQGAGDYGYTF. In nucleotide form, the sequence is TGTGCCAGCACCGGACAGGGGGCAGGTGACTATGGCTACACCTTC.